This T cell receptor beta chain was captured by sequencing in a study of graft-versus-host responses after intestinal transplantation. Some clones are missing from TCRdb's copy, which holds only in-frame ones; the method was immunoSEQ multiplex PCR. The repertoire holds 85,000 to 110,000 clones, with 80% to 95% as singletons. A single count supports this clone. The antigen remains undetermined. The CDR3 totals 15 residues. V was shortened by 0 bases and J by 4 bases, with 10 bases between the two germline ends. Germline V gene sequence: CDR1 LGHNA, CDR2 YNFKEQ. This material consisted of unstimulated CD8+ T cells sorted from spleen or lymph node cells, taken before intestinal transplant. The clonotype comes from a human donor who received an intestinal transplant. The chain joins TRBV4-2 to TRBJ2-1, with a possible D match to TRBD1 (5 bases). CDR3 sequence: CASSQEWGEYNEQFF. In nucleotides, the CDR3 is TGTGCCAGCAGCCAAGAATGGGGCGAATACAATGAGCAGTTCTTC.